The TCR beta chain under discussion was sequenced for a study of shared clonotypes between healthy human individuals. V shed 4 bases and J 2 bases; nucleotides not matched to a gene: 5. The CDR3 length is 15 residues. Germline values: CDR1 KGHSH, CDR2 LQKENI. Assay execution proceeded at the deep level. Libraries were prepared by immunoSEQ multiplex PCR; TCRdb keeps only in-frame clonotypes and omits some of them. There are some 1,600,000 clones in the sample; nearly 99% occur only once, and 0.4% to 0.45% lies in the top ten. J is TRBJ2-7 and V is TRBV18, with 10 bases identical to TRBD2. The sequence came from a man aged 25 to 40 in good health. Material: naive CD4+ T cells sorted from blood. Subset meaning: CD45RA+ positively selected. CDR3 protein: CASSHGTSDTYEQYF. Here the CDR3 DNA reads TGTGCCAGCTCACACGGGACTAGCGATACCTACGAGCAGTACTTC. The whole variable domain, remainder taken from reference TRBV18 and TRBJ2-7, is NAGVMQNPRHLVRRRGQEARLRCSPMKGHSHVYWYRQLPEEGLKFMVYLQKENIIDESGMPKERFSAEFPKEGPSILRIQQVVRGDSAAYFCASSHGTSDTYEQYFGPGTRLTVT.